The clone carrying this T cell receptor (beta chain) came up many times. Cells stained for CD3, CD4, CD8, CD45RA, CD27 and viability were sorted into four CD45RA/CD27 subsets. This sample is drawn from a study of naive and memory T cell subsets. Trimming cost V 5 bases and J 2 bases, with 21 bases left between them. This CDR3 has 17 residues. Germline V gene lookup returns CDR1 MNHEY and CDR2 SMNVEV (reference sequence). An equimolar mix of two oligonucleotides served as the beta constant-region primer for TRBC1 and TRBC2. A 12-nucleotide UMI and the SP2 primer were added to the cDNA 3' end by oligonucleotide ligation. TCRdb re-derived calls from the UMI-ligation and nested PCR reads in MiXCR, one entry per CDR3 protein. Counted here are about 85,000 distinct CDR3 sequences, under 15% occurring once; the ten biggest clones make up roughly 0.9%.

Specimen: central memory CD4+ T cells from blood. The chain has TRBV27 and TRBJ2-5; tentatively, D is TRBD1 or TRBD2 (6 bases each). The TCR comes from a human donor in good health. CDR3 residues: CASSQVQGYGGQETQYF. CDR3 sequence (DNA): TGTGCCAGCAGTCAGGTACAGGGATACGGGGGTCAAGAGACCCAGTACTTC.